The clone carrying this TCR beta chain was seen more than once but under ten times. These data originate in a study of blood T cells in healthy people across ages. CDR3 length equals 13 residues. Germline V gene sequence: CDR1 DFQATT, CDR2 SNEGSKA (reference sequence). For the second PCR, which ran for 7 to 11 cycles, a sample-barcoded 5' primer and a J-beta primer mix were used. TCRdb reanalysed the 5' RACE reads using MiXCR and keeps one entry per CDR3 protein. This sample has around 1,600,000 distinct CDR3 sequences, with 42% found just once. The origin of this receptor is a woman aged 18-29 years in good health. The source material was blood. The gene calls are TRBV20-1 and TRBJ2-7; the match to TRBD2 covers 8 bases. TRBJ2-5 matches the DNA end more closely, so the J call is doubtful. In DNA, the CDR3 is TGCAGTGCTTTGATAGCGGGGTGGGAGACCCAGTACTTC. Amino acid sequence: CSALIAGWETQYF.